These 10 T cell receptor beta chains were sequenced from one sample in a study of siplizumab effects on memory and regulatory T cells. The table came from immunoSEQ multiplex PCR; TCRdb's copy has only in-frame clones and leaves some out. The profile shows roughly 100,000 clones, 92% of them singletons. The sample was CD4+ T cells sorted from blood. The receptors shown here come from a human donor in good health.

This rearrangement joins TRBV27 to TRBJ1-5, with 7 bases matching TRBD1. Unmatched junction bases numbered 5, after V lost 6 bases and J lost 3 bases. CDR3 length equals 14 residues. Germline V gives CDR1 MNHEY, CDR2 SMNVEV (reference sequence). The CDR3 loop is CASRLDRHNQPQHF. Here the CDR3 DNA reads TGTGCCAGCAGATTGGACAGGCACAATCAGCCCCAGCATTTT.

The gene calls are TRBV18 and TRBJ2-2; TRBD1 matches 8 bases. Germline V CDR1 and CDR2: KGHSH, LQKENI. Germline trimming cut 5 bases from V and 1 base from J; bases unmatched to any gene: 3. The CDR3 length is 15 residues. The chain's CDR3 is CASSATGGNTGELFF. In DNA form, the CDR3 reads TGTGCCAGCTCAGCCACAGGGGGGAACACCGGGGAGCTGTTTTTT.

This clone was detected only once. This chain connects TRBV9 to TRBJ2-2; D is possibly TRBD2 (5 bases). The CDR3 has 16 residues. Germline-derived CDR1 and CDR2 are SGDLS and YYNGEE. With 6 bases removed from V and 0 bases from J, the gap between germline ends came to 15 bases. CDR3 amino acids: CASTLTEAANTGELFF. CDR3 coding DNA: TGTGCCAGCACCCTAACGGAGGCCGCGAACACCGGGGAGCTGTTTTTT.

V and J are TRBV18 and TRBJ2-7; possible D gene TRBD2, 6 bases. The CDR3 has 12 residues. Germline V lookup: CDR1 KGHSH, CDR2 LQKENI. V lost 0 bases and J 6 bases, leaving 6 bases between the germline ends. The CDR3 sequence is CASSPPGGEQYF. The CDR3 nucleotides read TGTGCCAGCTCACCACCGGGAGGCGAGCAGTACTTC.

The chain uses TRBV30 and TRBJ1-2, with D possibly matching TRBD1 (5 bases). Trimming shortened V by 0 bases and J by 7 bases, and 12 bases separated the two germline ends. The CDR3 consists of 13 residues. CDR1 GTSNPN and CDR2 SVGIG come from the germline V gene (reference sequence). In nucleotides, the CDR3 is TGTGCCTGGAGTGTCGGCAGGGCTCCTGGCTACACCTTC. Protein sequence: CAWSVGRAPGYTF.

This clone was counted between two and nine times. This chain joins TRBV6-5 and TRBJ2-5; 8 nucleotides match TRBD2. J gave up 5 bases and V 8 bases, and 13 bases lay outside the gene matches. CDR3 size: 15 residues. Germline V lookup: CDR1 MNHEY, CDR2 SVGAGI. The CDR3: CASRRGGAGRETQYF. CDR3 nucleotide sequence: TGTGCCAGCCGACGGGGGGGGGCAGGTCGGGAGACCCAGTACTTC.

The J gene is TRBJ2-6, the V gene TRBV6-1; D ambiguous. The CDR3 is 18 residues long. Trimming removed 0 bases at V and 0 bases at J, with 12 bases between. The germline V gene has CDR1 MNHNS and CDR2 SASEGT. The CDR3 nucleotides read TGTGCCAGCAGTGAAGCTAAAGGGTCCTACTCTGGGGCCAACGTCCTGACTTTC. Its protein is CASSEAKGSYSGANVLTF.

The chain carries TRBV6-5 and TRBJ1-1; D not certain. V was shortened by 6 bases and J by 0 bases, with 11 bases between the two germline ends. Germline CDR1 reads MNHEY; CDR2 reads SVGAGI. The CDR3 is 14 residues long. The CDR3: CASSAGLMNTEAFF. DNA for the CDR3: TGTGCCAGCAGCGCGGGCCTCATGAACACTGAAGCTTTCTTT.

The chain carries TRBV30 and TRBJ1-6; 8 bases are a match to TRBD1. The J segment lost 10 bases and the V segment lost 3 bases, leaving 5 bases of the junction unmatched. The CDR3 covers 13 residues. Looked up from germline, CDR1 is GTSNPN and CDR2 is SVGIG (reference sequence). The CDR3 DNA follows: TGTGCCTGGAGAGGACAGGGTAACTCACCCCTCCACTTT. It is translated as CAWRGQGNSPLHF.

The J gene is TRBJ1-3, the V gene TRBV30; possible D gene TRBD1, 5 bases. The germline V gene encodes CDR1 GTSNPN and CDR2 SVGIG (reference sequence). The V gene lost 1 base and the J gene lost 0 bases, with 7 bases spanning the gap. This CDR3 is built from 14 residues. In DNA form, the CDR3 reads TGTGCCTGGAGTGGGGGGGGCTCTGGAAACACCATATATTTT. Amino acid sequence: CAWSGGGSGNTIYF.